This record covers a single T cell receptor (beta chain). The sample is drawn from a study of long-term antiretroviral therapy in people with HIV. V was trimmed by 0 bases and J by 3 bases, leaving 15 bases between them. The CDR3 loop spans 18 amino acids. In germline, CDR1 is MNHEY, CDR2 SMNVEV (reference sequence). They ran version v3.0 of the immunoSEQ assay at survey level. Method: immunoSEQ multiplex PCR; TCRdb's copy keeps in-frame clones and lacks some. The top ten clones hold roughly 7.3% of a sample with around 20,000 clones, approximately 84% of them seen once. The rearrangement uses TRBV27 and TRBJ1-6, with D unclear. The clonotype was recovered from a young man with HIV. The sequences come from unsorted PBMCs, collected 0.9 years after starting antiretroviral therapy. Here the CDR3 reads CASSLSFGLGDYNSPLHF. CDR3 bases: TGTGCCAGCAGTTTATCGTTCGGGCTCGGGGACTATAATTCACCCCTCCACTTT.